Sequencing of this T cell receptor (beta chain) was carried out in a study of blood T cell repertoires in COVID-19. On the study more broadly: COVID-19 samples, acute and convalescent, were from the United States, Italy and Spain. T cells, B-cell-depleted T cells, or PBMCs provided the cDNA or gDNA that served as material.

Looked up from germline, CDR1 is SGHAT and CDR2 is FQNNGV. The CDR3 is 15 residues long. Between the trimmed V and J ends, which lost 1 base and 3 bases, there was a span of 10 bases. Original methodology: Reference gene primers were amplified, and this amplification served to estimate nucleated cell counts. Generated by immunoSEQ multiplex PCR, the TCRdb table keeps only in-frame clones and is missing some. The DNA gave D and trimming, while V, J and clone size come from that table. The sample yields 150,000 to 160,000 clones, around 84% seen once. Sequenced: peripheral blood. The chain links TRBV11-2 to TRBJ2-1; D unclear. The sequence came from a woman in her 50s with acute or convalescent COVID-19. DNA for the CDR3: TGTGCCAGCAGCTTAGTATCTGGCAGCTACAATGAGCAGTTCTTC. Its protein is CASSLVSGSYNEQFF.